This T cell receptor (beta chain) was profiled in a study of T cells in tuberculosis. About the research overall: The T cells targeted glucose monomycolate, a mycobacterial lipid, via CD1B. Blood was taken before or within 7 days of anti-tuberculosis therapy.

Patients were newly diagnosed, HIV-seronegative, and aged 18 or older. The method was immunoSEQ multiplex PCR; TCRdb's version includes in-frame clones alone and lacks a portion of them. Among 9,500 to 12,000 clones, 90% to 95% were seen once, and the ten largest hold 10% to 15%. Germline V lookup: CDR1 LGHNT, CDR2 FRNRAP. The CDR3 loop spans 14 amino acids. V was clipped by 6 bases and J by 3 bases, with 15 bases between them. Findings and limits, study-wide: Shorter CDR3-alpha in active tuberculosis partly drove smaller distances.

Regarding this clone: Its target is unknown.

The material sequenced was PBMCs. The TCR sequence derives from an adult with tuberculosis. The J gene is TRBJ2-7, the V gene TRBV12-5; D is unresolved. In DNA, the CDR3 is TGTGCTAGTGGAATCGGAGTCAGATACTACGAGCAGTACTTC. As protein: CASGIGVRYYEQYF.